The 23 T cell receptor beta chains in this list originate from one sample, sequenced in a study of OX40 agonist ivuxolimab in advanced cancers. Using immunoSEQ multiplex PCR, the repertoire was profiled, and TCRdb retains in-frame clones only, with some absent. The sample lists about 82,000 clones, about 86% occurring once. The starting material was CD4+ or CD8+ T cells sorted from blood, obtained in a trial of the OX40 agonist ivuxolimab. The receptors come from an adult with an advanced solid tumor such as melanoma, head and neck, liver or kidney cancer.

The CDR3 protein is CASSEAGRGGYTF. CDR3 nucleotide sequence: TGTGCCAGCAGTGAAGCGGGGCGAGGTGGCTACACCTTC. This chain uses TRBV25-1 with TRBJ1-2; tentatively, D is TRBD1 (5 bases). Trimming cost V 2 bases and J 7 bases, with 11 bases left between them. The CDR3 sequence is 13 residues long. Germline V lookup: CDR1 MGHDK, CDR2 SYGVNS.

The genes are TRBV7-3 and TRBJ2-7; 11 bases match TRBD2. Per the germline V gene, CDR1 is SGHTA and CDR2 is FQGTGA. The length of the CDR3 is 18 residues. V trimming: 5 bases; J trimming: 0 bases; junction bases outside the gene matches: 12. The CDR3 protein is CASSDRSSGGGLSYEQYF. In nucleotides, the CDR3 is TGTGCCAGCAGCGACCGAAGTAGCGGGGGGGGTCTCTCCTACGAGCAGTACTTC.

The V gene is TRBV9, the J gene TRBJ2-7; D possibly uses TRBD1 or TRBD2 (5 bases each). Germline-derived CDR1 and CDR2 are SGDLS and YYNGEE. The CDR3 sequence is 14 residues long. The germline V and J ends were trimmed by 6 bases and 0 bases, with 13 bases remaining between them. In DNA, the CDR3 is TGTGCCAGCACCCCAGGGACGGGCTCCTACGAGCAGTACTTC. It encodes CASTPGTGSYEQYF.

The chain employs TRBV6-6 and TRBJ2-2, with D possibly being TRBD1 (6 bases). Trimming cost V 2 bases and J 0 bases, with 7 bases left between them. Germline V gene data show CDR1 as MNHNY and CDR2 as SVGAGI (reference sequence). CDR3 length equals 15 residues. CDR3 residues: CASSYEGANTGELFF. CDR3 nucleotide sequence: TGTGCCAGCAGTTACGAGGGGGCGAACACCGGGGAGCTGTTTTTT.

This sequence joins TRBV11-2 and TRBJ2-5, with a possible D match to TRBD2 (5 bases). V was shortened by 1 base and J by 3 bases, with 9 bases between the two germline ends. Germline CDR1 reads SGHAT; CDR2 reads FQNNGV. CDR3 length: 14 residues. The CDR3 DNA reads as TGTGCCAGCAGCTTAGGGGTCGGGAAAGAGACCCAGTACTTC. The encoded protein is CASSLGVGKETQYF.

This clone was seen only a few times. This sequence joins TRBV6-4 and TRBJ2-1, with D uncertain. Germline V gives CDR1 MRHNA, CDR2 SNTAGT. Trimming pared 0 bases from V and 7 bases from J, leaving 7 bases between. The CDR3 loop spans 13 amino acids. The CDR3 is CASSDSEENEQFF. The DNA for the CDR3 is TGTGCCAGCAGTGACTCAGAGGAGAATGAGCAGTTCTTC.

The chain recombines TRBV18 with TRBJ2-1; D unclear. V was trimmed by 3 bases and J by 10 bases, leaving 13 bases between them. The CDR3 has 13 residues. Germline V gives CDR1 KGHSH, CDR2 LQKENI. CDR3 nucleotides: TGTGCCAGCTCACCGGGTGCTGGCAGGGAGCAGTTCTTC. Amino acid sequence: CASSPGAGREQFF.

The sample holds one count of this clone. The rearrangement links TRBV18 to TRBJ2-2; no definite D call. V lost 3 bases to trimming and J lost 3 bases, with 11 bases between them. Germline V gene lookup returns CDR1 KGHSH and CDR2 LQKENI. The CDR3 runs to 15 residues. The CDR3 coding sequence is TGTGCCAGCTCACCCTCTGGGGTCGACACCGGGGAGCTGTTTTTT. Amino acid sequence: CASSPSGVDTGELFF.

The genes are TRBV6-5 and TRBJ1-1, with D unresolved. The V gene lost 0 bases and the J gene lost 5 bases, with 13 bases spanning the gap. The CDR3 covers 15 residues. CDR1 and CDR2 from the germline V gene are MNHEY and SVGAGI. The CDR3 DNA follows: TGTGCCAGCAGTTACTCTCTGCTCCTGGGGACTGAAGCTTTCTTT. Encoded protein: CASSYSLLLGTEAFF.

V is TRBV7-9 and J is TRBJ2-1; TRBD1 might be the D (6 bases). CDR3 length: 15 residues. Trimming cost V 3 bases and J 4 bases, with 13 bases left between them. Germline V gene data show CDR1 as SEHNR and CDR2 as FQNEAQ (reference sequence). The CDR3 protein is CASSLGDTPYNEQFF. CDR3 DNA: TGTGCCAGCAGCTTGGGGGACACTCCGTACAATGAGCAGTTCTTC.

This rearrangement joins TRBV4-2 to TRBJ2-7, with TRBD2 as a possible D gene (5 bases). Germline V gene lookup returns CDR1 LGHNA and CDR2 YNFKEQ. V was shortened by 1 base and J by 6 bases, with 7 bases between the two germline ends. The CDR3 has 12 residues. The CDR3 reads CASSQGRSEQYF. The CDR3 DNA sequence: TGTGCCAGCAGCCAAGGGAGGAGCGAGCAGTACTTC.

V and J are TRBV5-1 and TRBJ2-1; 9 bases are a match to TRBD2. From germline, CDR1 is SGHRS and CDR2 YFSETQ. The J segment lost 8 bases and the V segment lost 0 bases, leaving 6 bases of the junction unmatched. The CDR3 has 15 amino acids. The CDR3 DNA follows: TGCGCCAGCAGCTTGGCCGGGACTAGCTATGATGAGCAGTTCTTC. Its translation is CASSLAGTSYDEQFF.

The chain couples TRBV5-1 to TRBJ1-1; D not certain. CDR1 SGHRS and CDR2 YFSETQ come from the germline V gene. Deletions cut 0 bases from V and 4 bases from J, with 10 bases between. This CDR3 is built from 14 residues. In DNA, the CDR3 is TGCGCCAGCAGCTTGGCCGTAGGGCCCACTGAAGCTTTCTTT. Its protein product is CASSLAVGPTEAFF.

This rearrangement joins TRBV15 to TRBJ1-3, with 10 bases matching TRBD1. In germline, CDR1 is LNHNV, CDR2 YYDKDF (reference sequence). V shed 5 bases and J 6 bases; nucleotides not matched to a gene: 7. This CDR3 spans 15 amino acids. CDR3 in DNA: TGTGCCACCAGCCACGACAGGGGGCCCTTAAACACCATATATTTT. Protein sequence: CATSHDRGPLNTIYF.

The gene calls are TRBV7-2 and TRBJ2-1; D gene uncertain. CDR1 is SGHTA and CDR2 is FQGNSA in the germline V gene. Trimming removed 2 bases from V and 9 bases from J, with 11 bases in between. The CDR3 has 13 residues. The CDR3 DNA reads TGTGCCAGCAGCTTATTGGTAGAGACTGAGCAGTTCTTC. Translated, it gives CASSLLVETEQFF.

This chain links TRBV5-6 with TRBJ2-7; no definite D call. V was pared by 0 bases and J by 4 bases, with 2 bases between. The CDR3 covers 11 residues. Germline CDR1 and CDR2: SGHDT and YYEEEE. CDR3 protein: CASSLEYEQYF. For the CDR3, the DNA is TGTGCCAGCAGCTTGGAATACGAGCAGTACTTC.

The chain carries TRBV11-3 and TRBJ1-1; 8 positions match TRBD1. CDR3 length equals 12 residues. V lost 5 bases and J lost 8; bases outside the gene matches: 4. Germline loops: CDR1 SGHNT, CDR2 YENEEA. In nucleotides, the CDR3 is TGTGCCAGCAGCGCGACAGGGGCCGAAGCTTTCTTT. Protein: CASSATGAEAFF.

This chain joins TRBV10-3 and TRBJ2-1; TRBD1 matches at 9 bases. The germline gives CDR1 ENHRY, CDR2 SYGVKD. J lost 5 bases, V lost 7 bases, and 6 bases had no gene match. This CDR3 is 14 amino acids long. CDR3 DNA sequence: TGTGCCATCAAGTCGGGACAGGGAAACAATGAGCAGTTCTTC. This translates into CAIKSGQGNNEQFF.

This clone was observed a single time. The CDR3 region is CASSLVRGQDYEQYF. Written as DNA, the CDR3 is TGTGCCAGCAGCTTAGTTCGGGGACAGGACTACGAGCAGTACTTC. This chain connects TRBV7-2 to TRBJ2-7, with TRBD1 matching over 8 bases. Germline V gene sequence: CDR1 SGHTA, CDR2 FQGNSA. After removal of 1 base from V and 3 bases from J, the junction contained 5 bases not matched to a gene. The length of the CDR3 is 15 residues.

This clone has at least ten counts. V gene TRBV7-6 combines with J gene TRBJ1-1; 9 bases line up with TRBD1. This CDR3 has 13 residues. The V segment lost 2 bases and the J segment 7 bases; nucleotides outside the gene matches: 2. Per the germline V gene, CDR1 is SGHVS and CDR2 is FNYEAQ. The CDR3 nucleotides read TGTGCCAGCAGCTTACGGACAGGGGATGAAGCTTTCTTT. Protein sequence: CASSLRTGDEAFF. Supplemented by reference TRBV7-6 and TRBJ1-1, the full variable domain reads GAGVSQSPRYKVTKRGQDVALRCDPISGHVSLYWYRQALGQGPEFLTYFNYEAQQDKSGLPNDRFSAERPEGSISTLTIQRTEQRDSAMYRCASSLRTGDEAFFGQGTRLTVV.

V usage is TRBV11-3 and J usage is TRBJ1-3, with D possibly matching TRBD1 (6 bases). CDR1 is SGHNT and CDR2 is YENEEA in the germline V gene. The CDR3 length is 14 residues. Trimming took 6 bases from V and 4 from J, leaving 13 bases between them. CDR3 coding DNA: TGTGCCAGCAGTTCACAGGGTTCAGGAAACACCATATATTTT. Its translation is CASSSQGSGNTIYF.

The genes are TRBV11-3 and TRBJ2-1; TRBD1 is a possible D gene (6 bases). Trimming removed 1 base from V and 8 bases from J, with 18 bases in between. Per germline, CDR1 SGHNT and CDR2 YENEEA. The CDR3 runs to 16 residues. CDR3 in amino acids: CASSLVRGKGVHEQFF. The DNA for the CDR3 is TGTGCCAGCAGCTTAGTGAGGGGGAAGGGGGTCCATGAGCAGTTCTTC.

The CDR3: CASSLGTAKINYGYTF. The CDR3 DNA is TGTGCCAGCAGCTTAGGGACAGCTAAGATTAACTATGGCTACACCTTC. This chain links TRBV4-2 with TRBJ1-2, with 7 nucleotides matching TRBD1. The trim removed 5 bases at V and 1 base at J, leaving 10 bases unmatched. This CDR3 has 16 residues. Germline assignment: CDR1 LGHNA and CDR2 YNFKEQ.